One sample yielded the 5 T cell receptor beta chains listed below, sequenced in a study of response to subunit inactivated influenza vaccine. TCRdb analysed the RT-PCR reads with MiXCR anew, one entry per CDR3 protein. The sample holds more than 450,000 distinct CDR3 sequences, 6% to 9% seen once. Material: PBMCs from blood, obtained less than 30 months after vaccination. The source is a man aged 50 to 75 who received an inactivated influenza vaccine.

The rearrangement joins TRBV5-1 to TRBJ2-2; D remains unclear. Trimming shortened V by 2 bases and J by 1 base, and 9 bases separated the two germline ends. The CDR3 sequence is 15 residues long. Germline V gene data show CDR1 as SGHRS and CDR2 as YFSETQ. DNA of the CDR3: TGCGCCAGCAGCTTATGGACGGAGAACACCGGGGAGCTGTTTTTT. Protein: CASSLWTENTGELFF.

This clonotype was detected ten times or more. Sequence at one end of the junction differs from germline and may be a read error. The chain links TRBV4-1 to TRBJ2-5; 7 bases agree with TRBD2. Per germline, CDR1 MGHRA and CDR2 YSYEKL. The length of the CDR3 is 16 residues. The CDR3 sequence is CASSQETASGQKTQYF. CDR3 nucleotides: TGCGCCAGCAGCCAAGAGACGGCTAGCGGCCAAAAGACCCAGTACTTC.

In its sample, this clonotype was seen a few times. The chain carries TRBV5-1 and TRBJ2-7; D remains unclear. Germline CDR1 and CDR2: SGHRS and YFSETQ. This CDR3 contains 15 residues. The ends were cut back, 5 bases at V and 0 bases at J, with 15 bases in the middle. The CDR3 nucleotides are TGCGCCAGCAGAGCGTCGGCGTCGATCTCCTACGAGCAGTACTTC. Translated: CASRASASISYEQYF.

This clonotype occurred a few times. DNA of the CDR3: TGTGCCAGCAGTTACGAGGTCGGGGAGCTGTTTTTT. This sequence encodes CASSYEVGELFF. The genes are TRBV6-2 or TRBV6-3 and TRBJ2-2, with D unclear. Germline loops: CDR1 MNHEY, CDR2 SVGEGT. The CDR3 loop spans 12 amino acids. V was trimmed by 2 bases and J by 7 bases, leaving 5 bases between them.

The gene calls are TRBV4-3 and TRBJ2-7; no firm D call. This CDR3 comprises 10 residues. Germline lookup yields CDR1 LGHNA and CDR2 YSLEER. V dropped 7 bases and J dropped 4 bases, with 5 bases sitting between them. The CDR3 region is CASNAYEQYF. For the CDR3, the DNA is TGCGCCAGCAACGCGTACGAGCAGTACTTC.